A selection of T cell receptor beta chains follows, all from one sample in a study of blood T cell repertoires in COVID-19. Sequencing was performed with immunoSEQ multiplex PCR; in TCRdb, only in-frame clones are kept and a portion is missing. The sample gives 55,000 to 70,000 clones, about nine tenths of which show up once; roughly 10% is in the top ten. Sequencing input: peripheral blood. The receptors shown here come from a woman in her late teens or twenties with acute or convalescent COVID-19. CDR3s leave out the opening cysteine and the closing phenylalanine or tryptophan. Expanded clones get a size class; other rows say once, few or many, or leave the size out.

v_gene	j_gene	abundance	CDR3aa
TRBV30	TRBJ2-4	NA	AWSRVAKNIQY
TRBV29-1	TRBJ1-1	NA	SVEFVEGATEAF
TRBV10-2	TRBJ2-1	NA	ASSETGTSFGSYNEQF
TRBV11-2	TRBJ2-3	NA	ASSPPSGGSTDTQY
TRBV2	TRBJ1-6	once	ASSVTDGDNSPLH
TRBV19	TRBJ1-1	once	ASSNRGTNTEAF
TRBV19	TRBJ1-6	NA	ASSSKAPGQDSPLH
TRBV19	TRBJ1-5	NA	ASSAGRGQVSQPQH
TRBV15	TRBJ1-2	NA	ATSRDLSYGYT
TRBV7-9	TRBJ2-1	once	ASSPTKGTGINEQF
TRBV6-5	TRBJ1-1	NA	ASSGHDGEAF
TRBV6-6	TRBJ1-2	NA	ASIRDRGDYGYT
TRBV9	TRBJ2-7	NA	ASSVVNRSYEQY
TRBV29-1	TRBJ2-2	once	SARDRGRGTGELF
TRBV19	TRBJ2-5	NA	ASSLTGMETQY
TRBV12-3/TRBV12-4	TRBJ1-2	NA	ASSRGQNYGYT
TRBV13	TRBJ2-1	NA	ASSLRGQGSYNEQF
TRBV28	TRBJ1-6	NA	ASSILAGGPHNSPLH
TRBV6-5	TRBJ1-2	NA	ASNQQTGLGYGYT
TRBV18	TRBJ2-3	NA	ASSKPGLAGARDTQY
TRBV14	TRBJ2-2	NA	ASSLLGVRGRTGELF
TRBV2	TRBJ2-1	once	ASTHETYNEQF
TRBV7-9	TRBJ1-2	NA	ASSSSTGQYYGYT
TRBV30	TRBJ2-7	few	AWAPGTTYEQY
TRBV27	TRBJ1-1	few	ASSSPGGHTEAF
TRBV19	TRBJ1-2	NA	ASSSETGFYGYT
TRBV5-1	TRBJ2-1	NA	ASSLDQGGQF
TRBV11-2	TRBJ1-6	NA	ASSLVLTNSPLH
TRBV15	TRBJ2-2	NA	ATSRETHTGELF